This T cell receptor (beta chain) came from a study of PD-L1 blockade in urothelial cancer. Study context: Patients commenced atezolizumab in 2014, and it was given at 1,200 mg intravenously every 3 weeks. In the patient group, twenty-five of 29 were males with bladder-origin urothelial cancer. Blood analysis took place 3 weeks (second dose) and 6 weeks after treatment start.

Described time point: peripheral blood 6 weeks after treatment start. Produced via immunoSEQ multiplex PCR; TCRdb's table is partial and in-frame only. Counted here are more than 95,000 clones, 86% occurring once; the ten biggest clones make up 2.4%. There are 15 residues in the CDR3. Germline-derived CDR1 and CDR2 are MDHEN and SYDVKM. J was trimmed by 1 base and V by 6 bases; bases with no gene match: 6. This TCR was recovered from a man aged 50 to 59 with urothelial cancer. The sample consisted of PBMCs, taken around atezolizumab (anti-PD-L1) treatment. The genes are TRBV28 and TRBJ2-3; 8 positions match TRBD2. CDR3 coding DNA: TGTGCCAGCAGCCCGGGGGGGTTTGGCACAGATACGCAGTATTTT. It yields the protein CASSPGGFGTDTQYF.